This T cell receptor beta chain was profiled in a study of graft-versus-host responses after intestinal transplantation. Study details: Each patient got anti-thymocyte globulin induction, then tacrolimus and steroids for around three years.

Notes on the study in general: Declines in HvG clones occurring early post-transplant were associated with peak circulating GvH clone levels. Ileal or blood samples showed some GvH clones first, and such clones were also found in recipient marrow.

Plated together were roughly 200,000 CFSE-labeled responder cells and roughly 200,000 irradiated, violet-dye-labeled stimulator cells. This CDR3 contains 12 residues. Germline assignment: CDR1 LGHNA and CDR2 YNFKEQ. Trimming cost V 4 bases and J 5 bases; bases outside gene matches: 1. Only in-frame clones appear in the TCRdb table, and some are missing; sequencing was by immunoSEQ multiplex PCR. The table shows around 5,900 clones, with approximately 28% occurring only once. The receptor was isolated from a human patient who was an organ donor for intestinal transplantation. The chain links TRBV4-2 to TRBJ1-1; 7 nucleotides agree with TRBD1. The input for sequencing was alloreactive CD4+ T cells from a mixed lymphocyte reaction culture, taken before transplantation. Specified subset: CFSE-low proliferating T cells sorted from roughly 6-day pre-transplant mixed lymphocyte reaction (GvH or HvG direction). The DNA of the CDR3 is TGTGCCAGCAGCCTACAGGGGACTGAAGCTTTCTTT. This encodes CASSLQGTEAFF.